The 26 T cell receptor beta chains listed next were all sequenced from one sample in a study of blood T cell repertoires in COVID-19. TCRdb's copy holds only in-frame clones and misses some; the assay was immunoSEQ multiplex PCR. The profile covers 200,000 to 250,000 clones, with roughly 84% appearing a single time and about 7% taken by the ten largest. Sequenced: PBMCs or T cells enriched from blood (not recorded which). The source is a man aged 25 to 40 in a cohort exposed to, infected with or recovered from COVID-19 (not recorded which).

This clone was detected only once. This rearrangement joins TRBV14 to TRBJ2-1; the D is unclear. There are 13 residues in the CDR3. V was pared by 3 bases and J by 4 bases, with 7 bases between. Looked up from germline, CDR1 is SGHDN and CDR2 is FVKESK. The CDR3 DNA reads TGTGCCAGCAGCCACCCAGGTTACAATGAGCAGTTCTTC. Translated: CASSHPGYNEQFF.

This sequence joins TRBV5-4 and TRBJ2-3, with 11 nucleotides matching TRBD2. Germline V gives CDR1 SGHNT, CDR2 YYREEE (reference sequence). This CDR3 contains 17 residues. J gave up 1 base and V 4 bases, and 8 bases lay outside the gene matches. This CDR3 is CASSLRLAGKGTDTQYF. In DNA, the CDR3 is TGTGCCAGCAGCCTAAGACTAGCGGGAAAGGGCACAGATACGCAGTATTTT.

This clone was detected once. The chain joins TRBV11-2 to TRBJ1-6, with TRBD1 matching over 7 bases. The V gene's germline CDR1 is SGHAT and CDR2 FQNNGV. The CDR3 consists of 14 residues. The J segment lost 3 bases and the V segment lost 5 bases, leaving 1 base of the junction unmatched. The CDR3: CASSRQGYNSPLHF. In DNA form, the CDR3 reads TGTGCCAGCAGCCGACAGGGCTATAATTCACCCCTCCACTTT.

The chain couples TRBV5-1 to TRBJ1-6, with TRBD1 as a possible D gene (5 bases). The CDR3 contains 15 residues. Germline V gene data show CDR1 as SGHRS and CDR2 as YFSETQ. V shed 0 bases and J shed 7 bases, with 11 bases lying between them. The CDR3 loop reads CASSLEAGINSPLHF. As DNA, the CDR3 is TGCGCCAGCAGCTTGGAGGCAGGGATCAATTCACCCCTCCACTTT.

J is TRBJ1-6 and V is TRBV6-1; 8 bases align to TRBD1. V lost 3 bases and J lost 13; bases outside the gene matches: 5. The CDR3 spans 13 residues. CDR1 is MNHNS, CDR2 SASEGT, per germline. This CDR3 is CASSDGQGVPLHF. The CDR3 DNA follows: TGTGCCAGCAGTGACGGACAGGGAGTGCCCCTCCACTTT.

The V and J genes are TRBV15 and TRBJ1-2; no clear D gene. Trimming left V 1 base short and J 2 bases short, with 8 bases between. The length of the CDR3 is 14 residues. Per germline, CDR1 LNHNV and CDR2 YYDKDF (reference sequence). For the CDR3, the DNA is TGTGCCACCAGCAGAGTACAGAAGAACTATGGCTACACCTTC. This sequence encodes CATSRVQKNYGYTF.

The chain joins TRBV14 to TRBJ1-4; TRBD1 matches 7 bases. With 6 bases clipped from V and 7 bases from J, the junction kept 8 bases outside the gene matches. This CDR3 has 14 amino acids. Germline loops: CDR1 SGHDN, CDR2 FVKESK. The CDR3 region is CASRMTGQSEKLFF. The DNA for the CDR3 is TGTGCCAGCAGGATGACAGGGCAGTCTGAAAAACTGTTTTTT.

The genes are TRBV4-2 and TRBJ2-1; 9 positions agree with TRBD2. V was pared by 0 bases and J by 10 bases, with 10 bases of the junction left unmatched. Germline V gives CDR1 LGHNA, CDR2 YNFKEQ. The CDR3 is 16 amino acids. The CDR3 DNA reads as TGTGCCAGCAGCCAAGAGCGGGGCGGGGGGGCAGAGGAGCAGTTCTTC. It specifies CASSQERGGGAEEQFF.

The rearrangement uses TRBV5-4 and TRBJ2-3; 9 bases map to TRBD2. CDR1 is SGHNT and CDR2 is YYREEE in the germline V gene (reference sequence). V shed 1 base, J shed 2 bases, and the junction held 2 bases outside the gene matches. The CDR3 consists of 15 residues. Here the CDR3 DNA reads TGTGCCAGCAGCTTGAGACTAGCGGACACAGATACGCAGTATTTT. Protein sequence: CASSLRLADTDTQYF.

The chain links TRBV5-6 to TRBJ2-6; D may be TRBD1 (6 bases). Germline loops: CDR1 SGHDT, CDR2 YYEEEE. CDR3 length: 16 amino acids. V dropped 1 base and J dropped 2 bases, with 10 bases sitting between them. The CDR3 region is CASSLRRTAGANVLTF. CDR3 sequence (DNA): TGTGCCAGCAGCTTGAGAAGGACAGCTGGGGCCAACGTCCTGACTTTC. The whole variable domain, filled in from reference TRBV5-6 and TRBJ2-6, reads DAGVTQSPTHLIKTRGQQVTLRCSPKSGHDTVSWYQQALGQGPQFIFQYYEEEERQRGNFPDRFSGHQFPNYSSELNVNALLLGDSALYLCASSLRRTAGANVLTFGAGSRLTVL.

This clone was detected only once. The chain has TRBV18 and TRBJ1-5; 9 nucleotides match TRBD1. The CDR3 has 18 amino acids. Losses at the gene ends were 4 bases for V and 7 bases for J; bases not matched to a gene: 17. Per the germline V gene, CDR1 is KGHSH and CDR2 is LQKENI. CDR3 protein: CASSLLPDRGNSRQPQHF. CDR3 coding DNA: TGTGCCAGCTCACTACTACCGGACAGGGGAAATTCGCGACAGCCCCAGCATTTT.

V usage is TRBV3-1 (or the pseudogene TRBV3-2) and J usage is TRBJ2-1; D call uncertain. CDR3 length: 13 residues. The V gene lost 1 base and the J gene lost 1 base, with 2 bases spanning the gap. Per germline, CDR1 LGHDT and CDR2 YNNKEL (reference sequence). This CDR3 reads CASSQASYNEQFF. The CDR3 DNA follows: TGTGCCAGCAGCCAAGCTTCCTACAATGAGCAGTTCTTC.

This clone appeared once. The chain joins TRBV10-3 to TRBJ2-4; D is possibly TRBD2 (6 bases). V was pared by 2 bases and J by 11 bases, with 22 bases between. The CDR3 sequence is 16 residues long. CDR1 and CDR2 (germline): ENHRY, SYGVKD. Written as DNA, the CDR3 is TGTGCCATCAGTGAGGATTCGGTACGAGCAGGCGGGGTTCAGTACTTC. This gives the protein CAISEDSVRAGGVQYF.

The J gene is TRBJ2-1, the V gene TRBV28, with D perhaps TRBD2 (5 bases). V lost 3 bases and J 0 bases, leaving 9 bases between the germline ends. The germline gives CDR1 MDHEN, CDR2 SYDVKM. The CDR3 runs 15 residues. The CDR3 here is CASSFLGSSYNEQFF. The CDR3 nucleotides read TGTGCCAGCAGTTTTTTGGGGAGCTCCTACAATGAGCAGTTCTTC.

The chain combines TRBV7-8 with TRBJ2-2; 9 bases map to TRBD2. The ends lost 3 bases at V and 2 bases at J; junction bases unmatched: 7. CDR1 is SGHVS and CDR2 is FQNEAQ in the germline V gene. This CDR3 has 17 amino acids. In nucleotides, the CDR3 is TGTGCCAGCAGCTTTTATCCGACTAGCGGAAACACCGGGGAGCTGTTTTTT. Translated, it gives CASSFYPTSGNTGELFF.

This rearrangement joins TRBV7-9 to TRBJ2-3, with 8 nucleotides matching TRBD2. CDR1 is SEHNR and CDR2 is FQNEAQ in the germline V gene (reference sequence). The V and J ends lost 7 bases and 10 bases, in that order; junction bases with no gene match: 7. The CDR3 contains 12 residues. This CDR3 reads CASTKGLGAQYF. The CDR3 DNA reads TGTGCCAGCACAAAGGGACTAGGAGCGCAGTATTTT.

The V and J genes are TRBV3-1 (or the pseudogene TRBV3-2) and TRBJ2-7; 12 bases match TRBD2. The junction had 9 bases not matched to a gene; V was cut back by 0 bases and J by 6 bases. The CDR3 length is 17 residues. CDR1 is LGHDT and CDR2 is YNNKEL in the germline V gene (reference sequence). The DNA of the CDR3 is TGTGCCAGCAGCCAAGATACTTTAGGACTAGCGGGACTCGAGCAGTACTTC. Encoded protein: CASSQDTLGLAGLEQYF.

The chain links TRBV7-2 to TRBJ2-3, with D possibly being TRBD2 (6 bases). CDR1 and CDR2 (germline): SGHTA, FQGNSA. The CDR3 spans 16 residues. Trimming removed 4 bases from V and 4 bases from J, with 18 bases in between. The CDR3 region has the DNA TGTGCCAGCAGCTCGGGGGATTGGCACTCGGCAGATACGCAGTATTTT. Encoded protein: CASSSGDWHSADTQYF.

The CDR3 coding sequence is TGTGCCAGCAGTTTGGTACGGGAGAGAGGGGATGAGCAGTTCTTC. Translated: CASSLVRERGDEQFF. The chain carries TRBV27 and TRBJ2-1; TRBD2 might be the D (6 bases). With 3 bases removed from V and 8 bases from J, the gap between germline ends came to 17 bases. Germline V CDR1 and CDR2: MNHEY, SMNVEV (reference sequence). This CDR3 contains 15 residues.

The chain uses TRBV24-1 and TRBJ1-1; 8 bases agree with TRBD1. V gave up 4 bases and J gave up 4 bases; unmatched junction bases: 4. CDR1 and CDR2 from the germline V gene are KGHDR and SFDVKD. This CDR3 comprises 14 residues. The CDR3 DNA reads TGTGCCACCAGTGACAGCACAGGGGGCACTGAAGCTTTCTTT. Its protein product is CATSDSTGGTEAFF.

The chain is built from TRBV6-1 and TRBJ2-1; 10 bases are shared with TRBD1. CDR1 is MNHNS and CDR2 is SASEGT in the germline V gene. The length of the CDR3 is 16 residues. The J segment lost 7 bases and the V segment lost 4 bases, leaving 10 bases of the junction unmatched. For the CDR3, the DNA is TGTGCCAGCAGTGTCGAAGGGGGACAGGGGTCTAATGAGCAGTTCTTC. Translating it yields CASSVEGGQGSNEQFF.

J is TRBJ1-1 and V is TRBV28; D remains unclear. This CDR3 comprises 12 residues. The V gene's germline CDR1 is MDHEN and CDR2 SYDVKM. Trimming removed 6 bases at V and 10 bases at J, with 15 bases between. CDR3 region: CASRHRQMAAFF. DNA of the CDR3: TGTGCCAGCAGACACCGTCAAATGGCAGCTTTCTTT.

This chain uses TRBV7-9 with TRBJ2-1; D perhaps matches TRBD1 (5 bases). V was pared by 3 bases and J by 3 bases, with 15 bases between. Germline V lookup: CDR1 SEHNR, CDR2 FQNEAQ (reference sequence). CDR3 length: 16 amino acids. The CDR3 nucleotides read TGTGCCAGCAGCTTCAGGGTAGCCCTCTTCTACAATGAGCAGTTCTTC. Translation: CASSFRVALFYNEQFF.

This clone has a single count. The chain links TRBV18 to TRBJ2-1; TRBD2 agrees at 8 bases. The germline gives CDR1 KGHSH, CDR2 LQKENI. This CDR3 comprises 14 residues. Trimming removed 6 bases from V and 4 bases from J; junction bases left unmatched: 5. CDR3 sequence (DNA): TGTGCCAGCTCTGACGGACTAGCTTACAATGAGCAGTTCTTC. This gives the protein CASSDGLAYNEQFF. Using reference TRBV18 and TRBJ2-1 for the parts outside the CDR3, the full variable domain is NAGVMQNPRHLVRRRGQEARLRCSPMKGHSHVYWYRQLPEEGLKFMVYLQKENIIDESGMPKERFSAEFPKEGPSILRIQQVVRGDSAAYFCASSDGLAYNEQFFGPGTRLTVL.

Only one count was recorded for this clone. The rearrangement links TRBV19 to TRBJ2-1, with TRBD2 matching 9 bases. After removal of 10 bases from V and 4 bases from J, the junction contained 8 bases not matched to a gene. Germline V gene data show CDR1 as LNHDA and CDR2 as SQIVND (reference sequence). This CDR3 region has 14 residues. The CDR3, as DNA: TGTGCCACTACGGTTAGCGGGGGTTACAATGAGCAGTTCTTC. Protein product: CATTVSGGYNEQFF.

This chain uses TRBV5-8 with TRBJ2-2, with 8 bases that match TRBD1. CDR3 length: 16 residues. The V gene's germline CDR1 is SGHTS and CDR2 YDEGEE. The J segment lost 5 bases and the V segment lost 1 base, leaving 7 bases of the junction unmatched. CDR3 sequence: CASSLMGQVRTGELFF. The CDR3 bases are TGTGCCAGCAGCTTGATGGGACAGGTGCGGACCGGGGAGCTGTTTTTT.